This TCR beta chain was profiled in a study of T cells in Graves' hyperthyroidism and ophthalmopathy. Broader study findings: Expanded thyroid clonotypes (above 0.001) were mostly also found in blood.

This clonotype occurred a few times. Antigen unknown. Germline-derived CDR1 and CDR2 are MGHRA and YSYEKL. This CDR3 contains 14 residues. The V and J ends lost 1 base and 5 bases respectively, with 9 bases between them. What was amplified from RNA transcripts were TCR beta CDR3 regions. The HTBI primer set drove a first-round RT-PCR of the TCR CDR3. MiXCR, applied by TCRdb to the multiplex PCR reads, yields one record per CDR3 protein. This sample yields a few hundred thousand distinct CDR3 sequences, of which 15% are seen a single time; over 25% belongs to the top ten. Together with thyroid ultrasound, orbital computed tomography, serum thyroxine and TRAb, clinical symptoms were used for diagnoses.

Sequencing input: blood. V usage is TRBV4-1 and J usage is TRBJ2-1; D gene uncertain. The sequence came from a woman between 25 and 40 years old with Graves' hyperthyroidism. CDR3 sequence reads: CASSQVVQNNEQFF. The CDR3 region has the DNA TGCGCCAGCAGCCAAGTAGTCCAGAACAATGAGCAGTTCTTC.